This T cell receptor (beta chain) was obtained from a study of shared clonotypes between healthy human individuals. Germline CDR1 and CDR2: KGHSH and LQKENI. This CDR3 is 17 amino acids long. Losses at the gene ends were 2 bases for V and 2 bases for J; bases not matched to a gene: 6. The assay was immunoSEQ multiplex PCR, and TCRdb's table has in-frame clones only and misses some. The repertoire holds fewer than 1.4 million clones, roughly 74% seen once, with 0.55% to 0.7% in the top ten. The TCR was taken from a man between 18 and 35 years old in good health. Some clones in this sample may be carry-over from other donors' samples. The specimen was memory CD4+ T cells from PBMCs. The subset here: CD45RA-negative fraction. The genes are TRBV18 and TRBJ2-7, with 13 bases identical to TRBD2. This chain's CDR3 is CASSPGTSGIFPYEQYF. In DNA, the CDR3 is TGTGCCAGCTCACCAGGGACTAGCGGGATCTTCCCCTACGAGCAGTACTTC.